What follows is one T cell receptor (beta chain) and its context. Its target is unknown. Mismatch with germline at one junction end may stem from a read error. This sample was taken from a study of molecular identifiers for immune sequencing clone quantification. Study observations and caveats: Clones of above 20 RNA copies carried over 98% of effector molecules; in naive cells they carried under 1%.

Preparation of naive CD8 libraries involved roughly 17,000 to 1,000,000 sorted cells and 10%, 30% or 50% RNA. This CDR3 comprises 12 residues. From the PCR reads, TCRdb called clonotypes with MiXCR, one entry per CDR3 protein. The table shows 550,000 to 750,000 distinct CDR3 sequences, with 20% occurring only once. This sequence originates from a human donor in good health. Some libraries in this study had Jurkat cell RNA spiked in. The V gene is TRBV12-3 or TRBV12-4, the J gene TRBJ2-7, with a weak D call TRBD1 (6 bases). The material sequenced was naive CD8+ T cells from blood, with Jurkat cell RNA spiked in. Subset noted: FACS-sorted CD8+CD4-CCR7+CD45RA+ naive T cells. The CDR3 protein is CASSPTGSEQCF. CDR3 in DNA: TGTGCCAGCAGTCCTACAGGGTCCGAGCAGTGCTTC.